The clone carrying this TCR beta chain came up many times. The data belong to a study of T cells after yellow fever vaccination. Study-level points and caveats: Abundant clonotypes (contaminants from the bulk population) could be present in FACS-sorted repertoires. Clones from primary vaccination mostly reappeared after the booster (96% CD4, over 85% CD8). It was a small share of clonotypes that appeared in both CD4 and CD8 compartments.

The study made its TCR cDNA through 5'RACE template switching. That step introduced a universal primer site along with UMIs. TCRdb analysed the 5' RACE reads with MiXCR anew, one entry per CDR3 protein. The table has about 96,000 distinct CDR3 sequences, roughly 9% seen once; the top ten hold over 15%. CDR1 and CDR2 (germline): LGHNA, YSLEER. The CDR3 has 16 amino acids. The V gene lost 2 bases and the J gene lost 0 bases, with 10 bases spanning the gap. V gene TRBV4-3 combines with J gene TRBJ2-2; D unclear. This clonotype was sampled from a man aged 18 to 29 who received the YFV17D yellow fever vaccine. The starting material was CD8+ T cells not binding an NS4B(214-222) dextramer, sorted from PBMCs, obtained less than 16 days after the first yellow fever vaccination. The CDR3 region is CASSQFPDSNTGELFF. CDR3 nucleotide sequence: TGCGCCAGCAGCCAATTTCCAGATTCGAACACCGGGGAGCTGTTTTTT.